The present TCR beta chain was sequenced within a study of OX40 agonist ivuxolimab in advanced cancers. For the study at large: Partial responses were observed in three patients, of whom one had hepatocellular carcinoma and two had cutaneous melanoma. Regarding the study as a whole: More expanded clones were found, on average, in CD8+ than in CD4+ T cells. Still undetermined is the antigen specificity of the expanded peripheral T cells.

About this clone itself: Its target is unknown.

V lost 6 bases to trimming and J lost 1 base; unmatched junction nucleotides: 6. Germline CDR1 SGHRS, CDR2 YFSETQ. The CDR3 covers 14 residues. Measured with immunoSEQ multiplex PCR; TCRdb has only the in-frame clones, and not every one. The data hold about 78,000 clones, with roughly 93% observed a single time. It was autoimmune disease history or systemic immunosuppression that excluded patients. V is TRBV5-1 and J is TRBJ2-5; TRBD1 agrees at 7 bases. The clonotype originates from an adult with an advanced solid tumor such as melanoma, head and neck, liver or kidney cancer. The specimen was CD4+ or CD8+ T cells sorted from blood, collected in a trial of the OX40 agonist ivuxolimab. The CDR3 DNA reads TGCGCCAGCAACAGGGACAGCACCCAAGAGACCCAGTACTTC. This sequence encodes CASNRDSTQETQYF.